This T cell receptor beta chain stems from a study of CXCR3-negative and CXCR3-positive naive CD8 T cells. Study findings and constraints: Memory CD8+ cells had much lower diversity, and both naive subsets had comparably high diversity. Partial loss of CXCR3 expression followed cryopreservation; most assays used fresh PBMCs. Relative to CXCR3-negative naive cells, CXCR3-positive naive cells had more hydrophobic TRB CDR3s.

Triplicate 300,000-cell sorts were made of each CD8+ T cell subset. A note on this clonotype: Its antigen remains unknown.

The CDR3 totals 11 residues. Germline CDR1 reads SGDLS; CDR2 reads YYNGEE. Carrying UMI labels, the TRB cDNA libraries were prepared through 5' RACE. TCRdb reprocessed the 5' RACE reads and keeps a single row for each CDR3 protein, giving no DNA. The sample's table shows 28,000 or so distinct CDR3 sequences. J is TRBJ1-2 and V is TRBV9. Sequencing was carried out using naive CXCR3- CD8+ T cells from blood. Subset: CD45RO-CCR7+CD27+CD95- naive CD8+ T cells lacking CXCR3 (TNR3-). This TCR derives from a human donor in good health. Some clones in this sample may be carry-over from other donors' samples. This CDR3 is CASSAGGGYTF.